A single sample is the source of the 21 T cell receptor beta chains below, sequenced in a study of response to subunit inactivated influenza vaccine. MiXCR, run by TCRdb on the RT-PCR reads, gives a single entry per CDR3 protein. In the table there are 400,000 to 550,000 distinct CDR3 sequences, roughly 23% of which are singletons. Material: CD4+ T cells sorted from PBMCs, obtained around 5 days after vaccination. These TCRs come from a middle-aged man who received an inactivated influenza vaccine.

This clonotype occurred a few times. The V and J genes are TRBV7-2 and TRBJ2-1; TRBD2 aligns across 8 bases. This CDR3 is built from 12 residues. In germline, CDR1 is SGHTA, CDR2 FQGNSA. Trimming cost V 5 bases and J 11 bases; bases outside gene matches: 5. This CDR3 reads CASSGLAGQQFF. The CDR3 coding sequence is TGTGCCAGCAGCGGCTTAGCGGGACAGCAGTTCTTC. Full variable domain (rest looked up from reference TRBV7-2 and TRBJ2-1): GAGVSQSPSNKVTEKGKDVELRCDPISGHTALYWYRQSLGQGLEFLIYFQGNSAPDKSGLPSDRFSAERTGGSVSTLTIQRTQQEDSAVYLCASSGLAGQQFFGPGTRLTVL.

V is TRBV18 and J is TRBJ1-1, with 7 bases that match TRBD1. CDR3 size: 14 residues. Germline CDR1 KGHSH, CDR2 LQKENI. The V segment lost 1 base and the J segment 4 bases; nucleotides outside the gene matches: 3. The chain's CDR3 is CASSPQGAFTEAFF. In nucleotides, the CDR3 is TGTGCCAGCTCACCACAGGGGGCGTTCACTGAAGCTTTCTTT.

The CDR3 loop reads CSATSGDPSYEQYF. CDR3 in DNA: TGCAGTGCTACCTCGGGAGATCCCTCCTACGAGCAGTACTTC. This chain connects TRBV20-1 to TRBJ2-7, with D maybe TRBD2 (6 bases). CDR1 is DFQATT, CDR2 SNEGSKA, per germline (reference sequence). There are 14 residues in the CDR3. The ends were cut back, 4 bases at V and 0 bases at J, with 13 bases in the middle.

This clonotype was found a few times. The chain carries TRBV24-1 and TRBJ2-5; D is possibly TRBD1 (5 bases). The V gene lost 2 bases and the J gene lost 4 bases, with 13 bases spanning the gap. Germline CDR1 reads KGHDR; CDR2 reads SFDVKD. This CDR3 comprises 15 residues. The DNA for the CDR3 is TGTGCCACCAGTGATTCCCCGACAGTTGGAGAGACCCAGTACTTC. Translation gives CATSDSPTVGETQYF.

V gene TRBV30 combines with J gene TRBJ2-7; D possibly corresponds to TRBD1 (6 bases). Trimming pared 1 base from V and 1 base from J, leaving 20 bases between. Germline CDR1 GTSNPN, CDR2 SVGIG (reference sequence). The CDR3 spans 17 residues. CDR3 nucleotides: TGTGCCTGGAGTGCCCATGGCTTTGCAGGGGAATCCTACGAGCAGTACTTC. This gives the protein CAWSAHGFAGESYEQYF.

V and J are TRBV7-8 and TRBJ2-7; the D is unclear. This CDR3 is built from 13 residues. V dropped 1 base and J dropped 5 bases, with 9 bases sitting between them. Per the germline V gene, CDR1 is SGHVS and CDR2 is FQNEAQ. CDR3 residues: CASSLVRVNEQYF. The CDR3 DNA sequence: TGTGCCAGCAGCTTAGTTAGGGTCAACGAGCAGTACTTC.

The CDR3 loop reads CASTRGGISAIQYF. In DNA, the CDR3 is TGTGCCAGCACTCGAGGGGGGATAAGTGCCATTCAGTACTTC. The chain carries TRBV2 and TRBJ2-4, with D tentatively TRBD1 or TRBD2 (6 bases each). V was shortened by 7 bases and J by 9 bases, with 19 bases between the two germline ends. The CDR3 extends over 14 amino acids. Germline V gives CDR1 SNHLY, CDR2 FYNNEI.

The gene calls are TRBV5-1 and TRBJ2-1; 7 nucleotides align to TRBD1. CDR3 length: 16 amino acids. CDR1 and CDR2 (germline): SGHRS, YFSETQ. After removal of 2 bases from V and 4 bases from J, the junction contained 9 bases not matched to a gene. CDR3 residues: CASSFGWDSRYNEQFF. The CDR3 DNA follows: TGCGCCAGCAGCTTCGGATGGGACAGCCGGTACAATGAGCAGTTCTTC.

The chain links TRBV29-1 to TRBJ2-3; TRBD2 agrees at 8 bases. J lost 2 bases, V lost 6 bases, and 10 bases had no gene match. The CDR3 has 15 amino acids. From germline, CDR1 is SQVTM and CDR2 ANQGSEA. The CDR3 DNA follows: TGCAGCGTAATTGGGGCGGGAGGACTCACAGATACGCAGTATTTT. Translation gives CSVIGAGGLTDTQYF.

This chain joins TRBV5-3 and TRBJ2-1, with a weak D call TRBD2 (5 bases). TRBV5-3 is an open reading frame, and its role is uncertain. Between the trimmed V and J ends, which lost 8 bases and 5 bases, there was a span of 26 bases. This CDR3 spans 17 amino acids. The CDR3 DNA follows: TGTGCCAGTGAACGAAACAGAATGGGCCCGGGGAACAATGAGCAGTTCTTC. Its translation is CASERNRMGPGNNEQFF.

This clonotype was observed once. The CDR3 nucleotides are TGTGCCAGCAGCTTAGGGACAGCCGGGAATGAGCAGTTCTTC. Its protein is CASSLGTAGNEQFF. This chain joins TRBV7-9 and TRBJ2-1; possible D gene TRBD1, 6 bases. CDR3 length: 14 amino acids. Germline CDR1 is SEHNR and CDR2 is FQNEAQ (reference sequence). The V and J ends lost 1 base and 7 bases respectively, with 11 bases between them.

This clonotype was counted between two and nine times. The rearrangement uses TRBV24-1 and TRBJ1-5; D unresolved. V lost 3 bases and J lost 1, with 6 bases in between. The CDR3 sequence is 14 residues long. Germline V CDR1 and CDR2: KGHDR, SFDVKD. CDR3 protein: CATSDHPSNQPQHF. CDR3 DNA: TGTGCCACCAGTGATCACCCAAGCAATCAGCCCCAGCATTTT.

This clonotype was seen a handful of times. The chain couples TRBV9 to TRBJ2-2, with D unclear. The length of the CDR3 is 17 residues. Deletions cut 0 bases from V and 4 bases from J, with 16 bases between. Per the germline V gene, CDR1 is SGDLS and CDR2 is YYNGEE. The CDR3 DNA follows: TGTGCCAGCAGCGTAGCTTCCCACTCAGTCGGCACCGGGGAGCTGTTTTTT. It yields the protein CASSVASHSVGTGELFF. The variable domain in full, with the rest retrieved from reference TRBV9 and TRBJ2-2, is DSGVTQTPKHLITATGQRVTLRCSPRSGDLSVYWYQQSLDQGLQFLIQYYNGEERAKGNILERFSAQQFPDLHSELNLSSLELGDSALYFCASSVASHSVGTGELFFGEGSRLTVL.

This chain uses TRBV29-1 with TRBJ1-2, with a weak D call TRBD1 (5 bases). This CDR3 spans 11 amino acids. The ends were cut back, 1 base at V and 8 bases at J, with 8 bases in the middle. Germline V gene sequence: CDR1 SQVTM, CDR2 ANQGSEA. The CDR3 reads CSVEGGGGYTF. Written as DNA, the CDR3 is TGCAGCGTTGAAGGCGGGGGGGGCTACACCTTC.

This clonotype was detected a few times. The chain links TRBV4-1 to TRBJ2-2, with 12 bases fitting TRBD2. CDR1 is MGHRA, CDR2 YSYEKL, per germline. This CDR3 has 16 amino acids. Unmatched junction bases numbered 8, after V lost 4 bases and J lost 8 bases. The CDR3 loop is CASSLETSGGRGELFF. CDR3 bases: TGCGCCAGCAGCCTCGAGACTAGCGGGGGCAGAGGGGAGCTGTTTTTT.

This clonotype came up many times. V is TRBV7-2 and J is TRBJ2-1; TRBD1 is a possible D gene (5 bases). The CDR3 contains 15 residues. Germline V gene data show CDR1 as SGHTA and CDR2 as FQGNSA. V lost 3 bases and J 0 bases, leaving 9 bases between the germline ends. This CDR3 reads CASSFSQGSYNEQFF. Here the CDR3 DNA reads TGTGCCAGCAGCTTTTCCCAGGGCTCCTACAATGAGCAGTTCTTC.

The rearrangement uses TRBV12-3 or TRBV12-4 and TRBJ2-7, with a weak D call TRBD2 (5 bases). This CDR3 comprises 13 residues. Trimming took off 6 bases at V and 1 base at J, with 10 bases between the two ends. CDR3 loop: CASSPGLSYEQYF. The CDR3 DNA reads TGTGCCAGCAGCCCTGGACTGTCCTACGAGCAGTACTTC.

J is TRBJ1-1 and V is TRBV7-2; perhaps TRBD1 as D (6 bases). Germline V gene data show CDR1 as SGHTA and CDR2 as FQGNSA. The CDR3 runs 15 residues. The V end was cut by 4 bases, the J end by 4 bases, with 16 bases between. The CDR3 DNA reads as TGTGCCAGCAGCTCGAATTTGGCAGGGGCCACTGAAGCTTTCTTT. Its protein is CASSSNLAGATEAFF.

V gene TRBV12-3 or TRBV12-4 combines with J gene TRBJ2-3; TRBD2 aligns across 9 bases. The CDR3 consists of 15 residues. Trimming took 1 base from V and 4 from J; bases not matched to a gene: 3. The CDR3 DNA sequence: TGTGCCAGCAGTTTAGGGACTAGCGCCTCAGATACGCAGTATTTT. Translated: CASSLGTSASDTQYF.

This clonotype was counted a few times. Its ends do not fully match the called genes, so a read error is possible. The J gene is TRBJ1-3, the V gene TRBV9; no definite D call. This CDR3 is built from 14 residues. From germline, CDR1 is SGDLS and CDR2 YYNGEE. The CDR3 here is CASSVPGSGNTMYF. The CDR3 DNA sequence: TGTGCCAGCAGCGTCCCAGGCTCTGGAAACACCATGTATTTT.

In this sample, this clonotype turned up many times. The chain couples TRBV5-4 to TRBJ2-1; maybe TRBD2 (5 bases). CDR1 and CDR2 from the germline V gene are SGHNT and YYREEE (reference sequence). V was shortened by 0 bases and J by 12 bases, with 16 bases between the two germline ends. CDR3 length: 14 residues. CDR3 sequence: CASSLGASREGQFF. In nucleotides, the CDR3 is TGTGCCAGCAGCTTGGGAGCTTCGAGGGAAGGGCAGTTCTTC. Supplemented by reference TRBV5-4 and TRBJ2-1, the full variable domain reads ETGVTQSPTHLIKTRGQQVTLRCSSQSGHNTVSWYQQALGQGPQFIFQYYREEENGRGNFPPRFSGLQFPNYSSELNVNALELDDSALYLCASSLGASREGQFFGPGTRLTVL.